The clone carrying this T cell receptor beta chain was recorded only once. The antigen remains unidentified. This sample is part of a study of Ad26.COV2.S vaccination and SARS-CoV-2 variants. The CDR3 consists of 13 residues. The V and J ends lost 1 base and 7 bases respectively, with 7 bases between them. Germline loops: CDR1 WNHNN, CDR2 SYGVQD (reference sequence). Here immunoSEQ multiplex PCR was the method, and the copy in TCRdb shows in-frame clones only, minus some. The data show 350,000 to 400,000 clones, 80% to 90% seen once. This sample's treatment: around 19 received Ad26.COV2.S at low or high dose, single or two shots; roughly five received placebo; per-sample allocation not given. Vaccine and placebo recipients were sampled on day 63 after the first injection. Aged 18-55 years, donor was enrolled in Boston in 2020. General study findings and limits: Estimates derived from TCR breadth and depth analyses may have underestimated total T cell responses. Spike-specific TCR breadth was greater in vaccine than placebo recipients.

This specimen consisted of peripheral blood, obtained in a trial of Ad26.COV2.S vaccine versus placebo. The chain combines TRBV10-1 with TRBJ2-2; unclear D gene. This TCR was recovered from a person aged 18 to 59 who received the Ad26.COV2.S COVID-19 vaccine or a placebo. The CDR3 nucleotides read TGCGCCAGCAGTGAGTTGGTTTTCGGGGAGCTGTTTTTT. It codes for CASSELVFGELFF.